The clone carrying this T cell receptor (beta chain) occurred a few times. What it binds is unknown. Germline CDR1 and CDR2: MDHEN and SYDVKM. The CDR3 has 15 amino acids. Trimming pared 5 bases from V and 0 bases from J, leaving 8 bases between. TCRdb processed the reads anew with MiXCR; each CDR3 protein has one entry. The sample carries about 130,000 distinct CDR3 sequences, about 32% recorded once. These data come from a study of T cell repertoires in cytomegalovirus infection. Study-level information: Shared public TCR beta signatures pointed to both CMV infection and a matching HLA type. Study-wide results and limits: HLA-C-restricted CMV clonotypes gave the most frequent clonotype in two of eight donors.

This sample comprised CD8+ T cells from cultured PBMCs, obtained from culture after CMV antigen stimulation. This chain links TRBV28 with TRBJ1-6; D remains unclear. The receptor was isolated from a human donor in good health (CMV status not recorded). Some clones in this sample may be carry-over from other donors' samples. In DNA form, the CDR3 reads TGTGCCAGCAGTCGGGTTGTCTCCTATAATTCACCCCTCCACTTT. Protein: CASSRVVSYNSPLHF.